This T cell receptor (beta chain) came from a study of blood T cell repertoires in COVID-19. Some clones are missing from TCRdb's copy, which holds only in-frame ones; the method was immunoSEQ multiplex PCR. Among fewer than 250,000 clones listed, nearly 90% were seen once. The CDR3 covers 12 residues. Germline loops: CDR1 MNHEY, CDR2 SVGAGI. The V end was cut by 4 bases, the J end by 9 bases, with 13 bases between. This clonotype was sampled from a man aged 30 to 45 who had recovered from COVID-19. Sequencing used PBMCs or T cells enriched from blood (not recorded which). This chain connects TRBV6-5 to TRBJ2-7; no firm D call. Here the CDR3 reads CASSSTTGGQYF. CDR3 DNA: TGTGCCAGCAGTTCGACGACGGGTGGGCAGTACTTC.